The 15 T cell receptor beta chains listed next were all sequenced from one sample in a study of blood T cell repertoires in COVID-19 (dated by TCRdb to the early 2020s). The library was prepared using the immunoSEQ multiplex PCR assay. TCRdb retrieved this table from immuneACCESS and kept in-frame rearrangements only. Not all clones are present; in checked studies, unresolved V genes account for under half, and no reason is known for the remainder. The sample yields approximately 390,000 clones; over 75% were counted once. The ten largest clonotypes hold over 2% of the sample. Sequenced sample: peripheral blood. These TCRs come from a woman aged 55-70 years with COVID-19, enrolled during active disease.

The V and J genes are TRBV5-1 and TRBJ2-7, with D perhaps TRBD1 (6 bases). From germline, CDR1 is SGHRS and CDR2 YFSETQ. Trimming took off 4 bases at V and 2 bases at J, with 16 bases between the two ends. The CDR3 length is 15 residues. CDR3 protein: CASSRSGADPYEQYF. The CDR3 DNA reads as TGCGCCAGCAGCCGCTCAGGGGCCGACCCCTACGAGCAGTACTTC. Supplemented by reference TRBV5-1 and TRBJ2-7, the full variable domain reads KAGVTQTPRYLIKTRGQQVTLSCSPISGHRSVSWYQQTPGQGLQFLFEYFSETQRNKGNFPGRFSGRQFSNSRSEMNVSTLELGDSALYLCASSRSGADPYEQYFGPGTRLTVT.

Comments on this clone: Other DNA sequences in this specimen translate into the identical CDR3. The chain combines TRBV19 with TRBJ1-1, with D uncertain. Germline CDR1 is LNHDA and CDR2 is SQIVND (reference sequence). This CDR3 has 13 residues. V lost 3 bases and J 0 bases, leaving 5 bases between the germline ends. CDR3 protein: CASSISLNTEAFF. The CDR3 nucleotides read TGTGCCAGTAGTATCTCCTTGAACACTGAAGCTTTCTTT.

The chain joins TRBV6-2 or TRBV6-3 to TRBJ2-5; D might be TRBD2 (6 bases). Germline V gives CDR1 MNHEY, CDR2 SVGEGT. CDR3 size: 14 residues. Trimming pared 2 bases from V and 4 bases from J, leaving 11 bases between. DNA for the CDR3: TGTGCCAGCAGTTACCCGGGGGTCGGAGAGACCCAGTACTTC. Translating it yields CASSYPGVGETQYF.

The CDR3 here is CASRRGGTNEKLFF. CDR3 coding DNA: TGTGCCAGCAGGCGTGGGGGGACTAATGAAAAACTGTTTTTT. The chain employs TRBV28 and TRBJ1-4; perhaps TRBD1 as D (5 bases). V dropped 6 bases and J dropped 2 bases, with 10 bases sitting between them. This CDR3 is 14 amino acids long. CDR1 and CDR2 from the germline V gene are MDHEN and SYDVKM.

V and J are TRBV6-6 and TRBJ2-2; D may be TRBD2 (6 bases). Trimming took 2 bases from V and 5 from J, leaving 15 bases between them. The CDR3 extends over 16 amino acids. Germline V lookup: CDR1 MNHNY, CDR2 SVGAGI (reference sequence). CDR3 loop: CASSYPGLSGTGELFF. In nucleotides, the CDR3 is TGTGCCAGCAGTTACCCGGGACTCTCGGGGACCGGGGAGCTGTTTTTT.

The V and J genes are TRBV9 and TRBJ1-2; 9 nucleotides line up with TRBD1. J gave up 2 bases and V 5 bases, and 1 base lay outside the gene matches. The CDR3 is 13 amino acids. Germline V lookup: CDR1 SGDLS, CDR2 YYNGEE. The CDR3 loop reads CASRGTGNYGYTF. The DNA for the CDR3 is TGTGCCAGCAGGGGGACAGGGAACTATGGCTACACCTTC.

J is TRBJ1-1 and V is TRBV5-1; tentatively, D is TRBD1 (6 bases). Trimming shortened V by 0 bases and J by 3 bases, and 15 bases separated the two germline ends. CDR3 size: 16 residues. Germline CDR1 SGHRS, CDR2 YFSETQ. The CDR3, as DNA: TGCGCCAGCAGCTTGGCCTCGGGGAGGGGGGACACTGAAGCTTTCTTT. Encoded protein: CASSLASGRGDTEAFF.

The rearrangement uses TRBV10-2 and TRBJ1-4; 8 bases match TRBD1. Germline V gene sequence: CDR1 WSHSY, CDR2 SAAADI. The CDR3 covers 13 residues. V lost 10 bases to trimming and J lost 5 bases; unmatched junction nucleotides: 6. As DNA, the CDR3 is TGCGCCACCAGGACAGGGCAGAATGAAAAACTGTTTTTT. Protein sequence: CATRTGQNEKLFF.

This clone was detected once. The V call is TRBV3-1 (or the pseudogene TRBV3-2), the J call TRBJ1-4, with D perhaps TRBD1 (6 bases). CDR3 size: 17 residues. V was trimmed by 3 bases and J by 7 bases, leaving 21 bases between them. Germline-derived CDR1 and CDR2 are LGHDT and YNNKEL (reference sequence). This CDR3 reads CASSQIFPQGPGEKLFF. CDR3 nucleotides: TGTGCCAGCAGCCAGATTTTTCCTCAGGGGCCCGGTGAAAAACTGTTTTTT.

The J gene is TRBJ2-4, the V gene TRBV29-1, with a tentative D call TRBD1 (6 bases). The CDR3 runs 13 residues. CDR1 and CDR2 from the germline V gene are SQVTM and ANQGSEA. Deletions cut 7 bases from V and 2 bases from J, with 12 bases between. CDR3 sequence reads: CSGSTGTKNIQYF. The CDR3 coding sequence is TGCAGCGGTAGCACAGGGACCAAAAACATTCAGTACTTC.

DNA of the CDR3: TGTGCCAGCAGTGGGGACAATAATTCACCCCTCCACTTT. Translated: CASSGDNNSPLHF. The chain joins TRBV6-4 to TRBJ1-6; tentatively, D is TRBD1 (6 bases). Germline V gene data show CDR1 as MRHNA and CDR2 as SNTAGT. The V and J ends lost 4 bases and 5 bases respectively, with 6 bases between them. CDR3 size: 13 residues.

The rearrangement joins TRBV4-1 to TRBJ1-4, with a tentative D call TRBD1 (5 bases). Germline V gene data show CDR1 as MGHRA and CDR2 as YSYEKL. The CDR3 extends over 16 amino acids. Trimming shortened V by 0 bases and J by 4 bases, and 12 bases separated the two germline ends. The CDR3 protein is CASSQERGRDNEKLFF. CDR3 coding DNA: TGCGCCAGCAGCCAAGAAAGGGGCAGGGATAATGAAAAACTGTTTTTT.

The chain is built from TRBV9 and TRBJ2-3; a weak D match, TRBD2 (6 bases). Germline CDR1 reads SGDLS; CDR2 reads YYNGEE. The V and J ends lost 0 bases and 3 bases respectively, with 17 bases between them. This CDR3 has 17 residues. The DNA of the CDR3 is TGTGCCAGCAGCGTAGAGGAGGGGTCGACTTTAACAGATACGCAGTATTTT. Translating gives CASSVEEGSTLTDTQYF.

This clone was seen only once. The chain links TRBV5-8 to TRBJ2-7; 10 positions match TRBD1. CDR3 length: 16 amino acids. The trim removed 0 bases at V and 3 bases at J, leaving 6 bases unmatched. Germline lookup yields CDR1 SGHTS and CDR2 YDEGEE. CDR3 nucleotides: TGTGCCAGCAGCTTGGGGGACAGGGGCTATGACTACGAGCAGTACTTC. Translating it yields CASSLGDRGYDYEQYF.

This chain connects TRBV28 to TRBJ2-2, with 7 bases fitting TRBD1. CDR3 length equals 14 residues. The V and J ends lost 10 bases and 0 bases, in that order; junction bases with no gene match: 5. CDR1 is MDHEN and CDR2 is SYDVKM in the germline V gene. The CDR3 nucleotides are TGTGCCAACATGGACAGGACGAACACCGGGGAGCTGTTTTTT. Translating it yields CANMDRTNTGELFF.